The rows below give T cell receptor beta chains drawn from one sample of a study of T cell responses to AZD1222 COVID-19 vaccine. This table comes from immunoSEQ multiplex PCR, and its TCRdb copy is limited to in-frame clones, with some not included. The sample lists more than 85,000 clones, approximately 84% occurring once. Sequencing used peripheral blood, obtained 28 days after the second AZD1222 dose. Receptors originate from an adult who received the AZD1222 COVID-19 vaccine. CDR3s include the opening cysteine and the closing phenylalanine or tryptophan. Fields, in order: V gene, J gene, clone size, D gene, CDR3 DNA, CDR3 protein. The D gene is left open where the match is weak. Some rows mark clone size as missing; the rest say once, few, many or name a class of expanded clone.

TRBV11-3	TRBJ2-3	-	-	TGTGCCAGCAGCTTACCCCCCACAGATACGCAGTATTTT	CASSLPPTDTQYF
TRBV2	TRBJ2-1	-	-	TGTGCCAGCAGTGAACGTGGCTCCTCCTGGAATGAGCAGTTCTTC	CASSERGSSWNEQFF
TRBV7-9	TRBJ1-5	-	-	TGTGCCAGCAGCTTAGGGGGTCAGCCCCAGCATTTT	CASSLGGQPQHF
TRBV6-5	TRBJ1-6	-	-	TGTGCCAGTTTACCCTTGGCGGGAACCTCACCCCTCCACTTT	CASLPLAGTSPLHF
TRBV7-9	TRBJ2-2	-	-	TGTGCCAGCACGGAGGGGAACGGGAAGCTGTTTTTT	CASTEGNGKLFF
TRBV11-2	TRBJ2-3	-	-	TGTGCCAGCAGCTTAACTATAATCACAGATACGCAGTATTTT	CASSLTIITDTQYF
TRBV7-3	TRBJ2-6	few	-	TGTGCCAGCAGCTTAAATGGACAGCTCGACGTCCTGACTTTC	CASSLNGQLDVLTF
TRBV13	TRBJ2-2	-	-	TGTGCCAGCACGTTACTAGCGAACACCGGGGAGCTGTTTTTT	CASTLLANTGELFF
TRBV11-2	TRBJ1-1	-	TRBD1	TGTGCCAGCAGCCCTGGGACAGGGGATCGGGAAGCTTTCTTT	CASSPGTGDREAFF
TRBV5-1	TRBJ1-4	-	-	TGCGCCAGCAGCTTGAGAGGAACAGGGTTTAATGAAAAACTGTTTTTT	CASSLRGTGFNEKLFF
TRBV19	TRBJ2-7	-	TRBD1	TGTGCCAGTAGTATCATCCCGGGGCAGGGGGCGACCGAGCAGTACTTC	CASSIIPGQGATEQYF
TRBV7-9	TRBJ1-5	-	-	TGTGCCAGCAGCCCGCCGGGGCGAAGTCAGCCCCAGCATTTT	CASSPPGRSQPQHF
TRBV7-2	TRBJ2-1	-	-	TGTGCCAGCAGCTTGGAAGTTAGCTCCTACAATGAGCAGTTCTTC	CASSLEVSSYNEQFF
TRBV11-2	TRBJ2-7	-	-	TGTGCCAGCAGCCCCGAACCCGTAAGGAAGCCCGGGTACTTC	CASSPEPVRKPGYF
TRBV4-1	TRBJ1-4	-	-	TGCGCCAGCAGCCAAGTCGGGGGTTGGGAAAAACTGTTTTTT	CASSQVGGWEKLFF
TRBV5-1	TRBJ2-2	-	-	TGCGCCAGCAGCACCCTCAGGCCCAGACCTACCACGAAGGGCGGGGAGCTGTTTTTT	CASSTLRPRPTTKGGELFF
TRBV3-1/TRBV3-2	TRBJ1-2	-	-	TGTGCCAGCAGCCAAGACCTCAACTATGGCTACACCTTC	CASSQDLNYGYTF
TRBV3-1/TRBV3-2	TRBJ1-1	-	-	TGTGCCAGCAGCCTGGTGCATCAGAACACTGAAGCTTTCTTT	CASSLVHQNTEAFF
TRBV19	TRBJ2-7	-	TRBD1	TGTGCCAGCCCCGGGGCAGGGGGTCTTAATGGCGAGCAGTACTTC	CASPGAGGLNGEQYF
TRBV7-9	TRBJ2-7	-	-	TGTGCCAGCAGCGCGGGACCAAACTACGAGCAGTACTTC	CASSAGPNYEQYF
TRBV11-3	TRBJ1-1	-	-	TGTGCCAGCAGCTTGAAGGACACTGAAGCTTTCTTT	CASSLKDTEAFF
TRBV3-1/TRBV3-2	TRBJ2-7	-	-	TGTGCCAGCAGCCAAAGGGGAAGTATGAGCGAGCAGTACTTC	CASSQRGSMSEQYF
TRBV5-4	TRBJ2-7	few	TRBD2	TGTGCCAGCAGCTCAGCGGGAGGGTCTTACGAGCAGTACTTC	CASSSAGGSYEQYF
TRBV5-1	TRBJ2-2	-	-	TGCGCCAGCAGCTTGACCCATAACACCGGGGAGCTGTTTTTT	CASSLTHNTGELFF
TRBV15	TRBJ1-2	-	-	TGTGCCACCAGCAGAGATCGGGGAAGGGGAGATGGCTACACCTTC	CATSRDRGRGDGYTF
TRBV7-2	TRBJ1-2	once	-	TGTGCCAGCAGCTTTGGGGACGTTGGGGGCTACACCTTC	CASSFGDVGGYTF
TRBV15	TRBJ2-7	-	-	TGTGCCACCAGCAGAGAGTACGCAGGGGAGGCCTACGAGCAGTACTTC	CATSREYAGEAYEQYF
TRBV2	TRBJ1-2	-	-	TGTGCCAGCAGTGAGGCCCGGGCGCAAGCTAACTATGGCTACACCTTC	CASSEARAQANYGYTF
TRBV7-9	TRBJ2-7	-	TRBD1	TGTGCCAGCAGCTCGACTTTGGGACAGACAATTACCTACGAGCAGTACTTC	CASSSTLGQTITYEQYF
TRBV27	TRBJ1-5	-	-	TGTGCCAGCAGGCACTCTGGGGGGGGCAATCAGCCCCAGCATTTT	CASRHSGGGNQPQHF
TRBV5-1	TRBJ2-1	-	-	TGCGCCAGCACAACCGCAGGCAATGAGCAGTTCTTC	CASTTAGNEQFF
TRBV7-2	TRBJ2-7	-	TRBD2	TGTGCCAGCAGCTCCGTAGCGGGAGCTAGCTACGAGCAGTACTTC	CASSSVAGASYEQYF
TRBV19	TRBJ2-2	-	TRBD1	TGTGCCAGTACACTGACAGGGTATACCGGGGAGCTGTTTTTT	CASTLTGYTGELFF
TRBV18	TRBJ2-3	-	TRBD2	TGTGCCAGCTCACGGACTAGCAGCAAGGATACGCAGTATTTT	CASSRTSSKDTQYF
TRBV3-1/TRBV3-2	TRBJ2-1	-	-	TGTGCCAGCTCAGGGCGCTCCTACAATGAGCAGTTCTTC	CASSGRSYNEQFF
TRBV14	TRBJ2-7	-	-	TGTGCCAGCAGCCAGGAGGAGGCCATCCCCTACGAGCAGTACTTC	CASSQEEAIPYEQYF
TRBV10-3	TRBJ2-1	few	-	TGTGCCATCAGTGAGGGTAGTCTAAATGAGCAGTTCTTC	CAISEGSLNEQFF
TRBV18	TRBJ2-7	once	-	TGTGCCAGCTCACCACGGGTTGGGGAGCAGTACTTC	CASSPRVGEQYF
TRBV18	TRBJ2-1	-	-	TGTGCCAGCTCAACCTCGTACAATGAGCAGTTCTTC	CASSTSYNEQFF
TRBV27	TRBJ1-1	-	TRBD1	TGTGCCAGCACGACAGGGGGGATGAACACTGAAGCTTTCTTT	CASTTGGMNTEAFF
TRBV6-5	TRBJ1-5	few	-	TGTGCCAGCGGCATTCGGGGACAGCCCCAGCATTTT	CASGIRGQPQHF
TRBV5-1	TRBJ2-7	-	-	TGCGCCAGCAGCTTTTCGAGCTCCTACGAGCAGTACTTC	CASSFSSSYEQYF
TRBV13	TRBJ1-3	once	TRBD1	TGTGCCAGCAGCTCGACAGGGGGCGAGGACACCATATATTTT	CASSSTGGEDTIYF
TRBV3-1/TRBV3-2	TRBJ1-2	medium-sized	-	TGTGCCAGCAGCCAAGAGGGCCCGGGAGGTGGCTACACCTTC	CASSQEGPGGGYTF
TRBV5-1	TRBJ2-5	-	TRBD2	TGCGCCAGCAGCTTGGTGGCTAGCGGGTCCGTCCGGGAGACCCAGTACTTC	CASSLVASGSVRETQYF
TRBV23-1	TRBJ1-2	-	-	TGCGCCAGTAATCCTAATCTGGACTGCTATGGCTACACCTTC	CASNPNLDCYGYTF
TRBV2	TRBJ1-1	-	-	TGTGCCAGCAGTCCAACAGGGATCGGCACTGAAGCTTTCTTT	CASSPTGIGTEAFF
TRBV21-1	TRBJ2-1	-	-	TGTGCCAGCAGCAAAGGCGTTAGTGAGCAGTTCTTC	CASSKGVSEQFF
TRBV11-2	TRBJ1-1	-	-	TGTGCCAGCAGCTTACTTACGAACACTGAAGCTTTCTTT	CASSLLTNTEAFF
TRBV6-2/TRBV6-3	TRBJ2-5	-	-	TGTGCCAGCAGCCTCATACCGGACAGAGGGGAGACCCAGTACTTC	CASSLIPDRGETQYF